Listed below are T cell receptor beta chains from one sample, sequenced in a study of blood T cell repertoires in COVID-19. Clones were sequenced by immunoSEQ multiplex PCR, and TCRdb holds only the in-frame ones, with some missing. Counted here are about 150,000 clones, 84% occurring once; the ten biggest clones make up around 45%. The sequencing input was peripheral blood. The receptor set was obtained from a human donor in a cohort sampled during active COVID-19. Each CDR3 is given with its conserved first and last residue. A D gene is named only where the DNA matches it firmly. Only part of the rows carry a size: once, few, many, or a class if the clone is expanded.

d_call j_call clone_size cdr3_length v_call cdr3_aa cdr3_nt
- TRBJ1-4 - 16 TRBV12-1 CASSTTEQGLAEKLFF TGTGCCAGCAGCACGACGGAACAGGGTTTGGCTGAAAAACTGTTTTTT
- TRBJ2-1 - 13 TRBV7-3 CASSLMRGGEQFF TGTGCCAGCAGCTTAATGCGGGGCGGTGAGCAGTTCTTC
TRBD1 TRBJ2-7 - 11 TRBV29-1 CSVGTAHEQYF TGCAGCGTCGGGACAGCCCACGAGCAGTACTTC
- TRBJ1-4 - 14 TRBV7-9 CASSLPREDEKLFF TGTGCCAGCAGCTTACCCAGGGAAGATGAAAAACTGTTTTTT
- TRBJ1-5 - 14 TRBV27 CASSLWSQGQPQHF TGTGCCAGCAGTTTATGGTCTCAGGGTCAGCCCCAGCATTTT
- TRBJ2-1 once 17 TRBV1 CTSSQTPRGSSYNEQFF TGCACCAGCAGCCAAACGCCCCGGGGGAGCTCCTACAATGAGCAGTTCTTC
- TRBJ2-3 - 18 TRBV7-9 CASSLTPPTLGQGDTQYF TGTGCCAGCAGCCTCACCCCTCCGACGTTGGGGCAGGGAGATACGCAGTATTTT
- TRBJ1-2 - 14 TRBV6-5 CASSPTYEFYGYTF TGTGCCAGCAGTCCGACATATGAGTTCTATGGCTACACCTTC
- TRBJ1-3 few 13 TRBV12-3/TRBV12-4 CASSLGTLGTIYF TGTGCCAGCAGCCTAGGGACATTGGGGACCATATATTTT
TRBD2 TRBJ2-5 once 16 TRBV4-1 CASSQDRAGGGETQYF TGCGCCAGCAGCCAAGATCGAGCGGGGGGCGGGGAGACCCAGTACTTC
TRBD1 TRBJ2-5 - 17 TRBV3-1/TRBV3-2 CASSPQPGQRDQETQYF TGTGCCAGCAGCCCTCAACCGGGACAGCGCGACCAAGAGACCCAGTACTTC
- TRBJ2-2 - 15 TRBV7-6 CASSSIAGNTGELFF TGTGCCAGCAGCTCCATCGCAGGGAACACCGGGGAGCTGTTTTTT
- TRBJ2-7 - 12 TRBV5-1 CASSLDTYEQYF TGCGCCAGCAGCTTGGACACCTACGAGCAGTACTTC
TRBD2 TRBJ2-1 - 14 TRBV6-4 CATRSSGEYNEQFF TGTGCCACCCGATCAAGCGGGGAGTACAATGAGCAGTTCTTC
TRBD1 TRBJ1-2 - 14 TRBV7-9 CASSPGTDGYGYTF TGTGCCAGCAGCCCTGGGACAGACGGCTATGGCTACACCTTC
- TRBJ2-2 - 14 TRBV3-1/TRBV3-2 CASSPRSATGELFF TGTGCCAGCAGCCCTCGTAGTGCCACCGGGGAGCTGTTTTTT
TRBD2 TRBJ2-5 - 16 TRBV9 CASSFDGLAGEETQYF TGTGCCAGCAGCTTTGACGGACTAGCGGGGGAGGAGACCCAGTACTTC
- TRBJ1-2 - 12 TRBV19 CASSMQNYGYTF TGTGCCAGTAGTATGCAGAACTATGGCTACACCTTC
TRBD2 TRBJ2-1 - 16 TRBV11-3 CASRKGAGKVHNEQFF TGTGCCAGCAGAAAAGGAGCGGGGAAGGTCCACAATGAGCAGTTCTTC
TRBD1 TRBJ1-6 - 16 TRBV18 CASSAGTGHDNSPLHF TGTGCCAGCTCAGCCGGGACAGGGCACGATAATTCACCCCTCCACTTT
- TRBJ1-2 - 14 TRBV7-2 CASSLAVQGGGYTF TGTGCCAGCAGCTTAGCGGTACAGGGAGGGGGCTACACCTTC
- TRBJ2-7 - 16 TRBV7-2 CASSLDRVASRYEQYF TGTGCCAGCAGCTTAGACCGTGTAGCCTCACGTTACGAGCAGTACTTC
- TRBJ2-1 - 13 TRBV5-4 CASSLVIAGEQFF TGTGCCAGCAGCTTGGTCATAGCAGGGGAGCAGTTCTTC
- TRBJ2-6 - 15 TRBV6-1 CASSVQGSGANVLTF TGTGCCAGCAGTGTCCAGGGGAGTGGGGCCAACGTCCTGACTTTC
TRBD1 TRBJ1-2 - 15 TRBV5-1 CASSPGTGSNYGYTF TGCGCCAGCAGCCCAGGGACAGGGTCTAACTATGGCTACACCTTC
- TRBJ2-3 - 13 TRBV5-5 CASSSAGADTQYF TGTGCCAGCAGCTCCGCAGGGGCTGATACGCAGTATTTT
- TRBJ1-2 few 12 TRBV7-9 CASSPSTGGYTF TGTGCCAGCAGCCCCAGCACGGGGGGCTACACCTTC
- TRBJ2-3 - 16 TRBV11-3 CASSPSRVGVTDTQYF TGTGCCAGCAGCCCCTCACGGGTCGGGGTCACAGATACGCAGTATTTT
- TRBJ1-3 - 15 TRBV27 CASASMARSGNTIYF TGTGCCAGCGCTAGTATGGCGCGCTCTGGAAACACCATATATTTT
TRBD1 TRBJ2-1 - 14 TRBV12-5 CASGTGQGYNEQFF TGTGCTAGTGGCACGGGACAGGGTTACAATGAGCAGTTCTTC
- TRBJ1-4 - 15 TRBV28 CASSLNPGVAGKLFF TGTGCCAGCAGTTTGAATCCGGGGGTGGCTGGTAAACTGTTTTTT
- TRBJ1-2 - 16 TRBV19 CASSSTGDKTLYGYTF TGTGCCAGTAGTTCCACCGGGGACAAGACCCTCTATGGCTACACCTTC
- TRBJ2-1 once 13 TRBV6-5 CASRGISGKEQFF TGTGCCAGCAGAGGTATTTCAGGGAAAGAGCAGTTCTTC
TRBD2 TRBJ2-3 - 16 TRBV5-1 CASSLPGTSGTDTQYF TGCGCCAGCAGCTTGCCCGGGACTAGCGGTACAGATACGCAGTATTTT
TRBD1 TRBJ1-4 - 15 TRBV4-2 CASSPGDRGGEKLFF TGTGCCAGCAGCCCGGGGGACAGGGGGGGTGAAAAACTGTTTTTT
- TRBJ2-7 - 15 TRBV11-2 CASSLDGQGVYEQYF TGTGCCAGCAGCTTAGATGGGCAGGGCGTCTACGAGCAGTACTTC
TRBD1 TRBJ1-2 - 15 TRBV11-2 CASSGRTGVNYGYTF TGTGCCAGCAGCGGACGGACAGGAGTTAACTATGGCTACACCTTC
- TRBJ2-1 - 14 TRBV10-3 CAISESRDNNEQFF TGTGCCATCAGTGAGTCACGGGATAACAATGAGCAGTTCTTC
TRBD2 TRBJ2-1 - 15 TRBV7-3 CASSRAASGSNEQFF TGTGCCAGCAGCAGGGCGGCTAGCGGGAGCAATGAGCAGTTCTTC
- TRBJ2-7 once 16 TRBV4-3 CASSQDLASPSYEQYF TGCGCCAGCAGCCAAGATTTGGCTAGCCCTTCCTACGAGCAGTACTTC
- TRBJ1-5 few 14 TRBV10-3 CAIRQDGYNQPQHF TGTGCCATCAGACAGGACGGATACAATCAGCCCCAGCATTTT
TRBD1 TRBJ1-3 - 15 TRBV7-2 CASSPPGQGRTTIYF TGTGCCAGCAGCCCACCCGGACAGGGGCGAACCACCATATATTTT
TRBD1 TRBJ1-1 - 15 TRBV6-2/TRBV6-3 CASSWDRGLNTEAFF TGTGCCAGCAGTTGGGACAGGGGCTTGAACACTGAAGCTTTCTTT
- TRBJ2-7 once 13 TRBV6-5 CASSGVGVYEQYF TGTGCCAGCTCGGGAGTCGGGGTCTACGAGCAGTACTTC
- TRBJ1-2 - 12 TRBV28 CASTRGTYGYTF TGTGCCAGCACAAGGGGAACCTATGGCTACACCTTC
TRBD1 TRBJ1-1 - 16 TRBV6-6 CASSSPHRGRDTEAFF TGTGCCAGCAGCTCCCCCCACAGGGGGCGCGACACTGAAGCTTTCTTT
TRBD1 TRBJ1-2 - 15 TRBV7-8 CASSGGTGSVYGYTF TGTGCCAGCTCTGGAGGGACAGGGAGTGTCTATGGCTACACCTTC
- TRBJ2-5 - 14 TRBV20-1 CSASISGVQETQYF TGCAGTGCTAGTATATCGGGGGTTCAAGAGACCCAGTACTTC
- TRBJ2-7 - 14 TRBV7-2 CASSLEGSEYEQYF TGTGCCAGCAGCTTAGAGGGTAGCGAGTACGAGCAGTACTTC
TRBD1 TRBJ2-1 - 13 TRBV6-5 CASGRVTDREQFF TGTGCCAGCGGGCGGGTAACGGACAGGGAGCAGTTCTTC
- TRBJ1-1 - 13 TRBV11-3 CASSLGGPTEAFF TGTGCCAGCAGCTTAGGGGGGCCCACTGAAGCTTTCTTT
TRBD2 TRBJ2-1 few 15 TRBV6-5 CASSRGTKLPNEQFF TGTGCCAGCAGTCGTGGGACTAAGCTTCCCAATGAGCAGTTCTTC
TRBD1 TRBJ1-2 - 15 TRBV12-5 CASASTNRGAYGYTF TGTGCTAGTGCCTCAACCAACAGGGGTGCCTATGGCTACACCTTC